The source of this TCR beta chain is a study of cytomegalovirus exposure and HLA in healthy donors. Regarding the study as a whole: The dataset shows that most TCR sequences were rare, while some public TCRs occurred in many donors.

The PCR contained 60 Vbeta and 13 Jbeta primers. Generated by immunoSEQ multiplex PCR, the TCRdb table keeps only in-frame clones and is missing some. The sample has roughly 60,000 clones; roughly four fifths are singletons. V was clipped by 6 bases and J by 8 bases; unmatched bases: 12. This CDR3 contains 14 residues. Per the germline V gene, CDR1 is MNHEY and CDR2 is SVGAGI. This clone was counted a single time. Its antigen is unknown. The TCR originated in a man aged 25 to 40 in good health and CMV-seronegative. The J gene is TRBJ1-2, the V gene TRBV6-5, with TRBD1 identical over 7 bases. Sequenced material: PBMCs. CDR3 bases: TGTGCCAGCAGCCAGGGACAGCTTGTGGGAGGCTACACCTTC. This translates into CASSQGQLVGGYTF.